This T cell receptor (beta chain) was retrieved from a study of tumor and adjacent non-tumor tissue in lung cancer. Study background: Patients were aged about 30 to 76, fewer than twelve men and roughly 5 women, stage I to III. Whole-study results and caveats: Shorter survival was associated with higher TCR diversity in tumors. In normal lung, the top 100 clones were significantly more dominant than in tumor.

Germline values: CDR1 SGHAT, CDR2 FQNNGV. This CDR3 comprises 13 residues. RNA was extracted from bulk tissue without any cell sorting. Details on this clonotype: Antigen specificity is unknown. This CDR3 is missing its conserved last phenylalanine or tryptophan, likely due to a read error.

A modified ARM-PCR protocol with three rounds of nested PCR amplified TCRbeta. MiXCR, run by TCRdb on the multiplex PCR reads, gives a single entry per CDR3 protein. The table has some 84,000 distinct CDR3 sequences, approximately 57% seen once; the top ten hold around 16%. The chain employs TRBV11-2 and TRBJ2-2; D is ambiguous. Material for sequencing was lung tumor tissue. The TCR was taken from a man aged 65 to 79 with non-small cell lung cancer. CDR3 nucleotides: TGTGCCAGCAGCTTCGGATACACGGGGGAGCTGTTTCTT. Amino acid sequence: CASSFGYTGELFL.